This T cell receptor (beta chain) was recovered during a study of T cell repertoires in cytomegalovirus infection. V shed 3 bases and J shed 0 bases, with 8 bases lying between them. The CDR3 is 14 amino acids. Germline V CDR1 and CDR2: SNHLY, FYNNEI. TCRdb re-called the reads with MiXCR, one entry per CDR3 protein. Of roughly 60,000 distinct CDR3 sequences in the sample, 25% to 40% are singletons; the top ten hold 65% to 80%. As regards this clonotype: Its antigen is not identified.

The TCR comes from a human donor in good health (CMV status not recorded). Some clones in this sample may be carry-over from other donors' samples. Sequenced material: PBMCs, sequenced either directly or after in vitro stimulation (not recorded which). V usage is TRBV2 and J usage is TRBJ2-5; D remains unclear. In DNA form, the CDR3 reads TGTGCCAGCAGTGATGGGCTCCACCAAGAGACCCAGTACTTC. It encodes CASSDGLHQETQYF.